This entry lists 14 T cell receptor beta chains sequenced from one sample in a study of cytotoxic CD8 clonotypes in ibrutinib-treated CLL. Sequencing used immunoSEQ multiplex PCR; TCRdb keeps in-frame clones, though not all of them. The repertoire holds 90,000 to 150,000 clones, with 58% as singletons. Specimen: PBMCs, collected after 24 months of ibrutinib treatment. Source of these receptors: a human donor with chronic lymphocytic leukemia.

The chain carries TRBV14 and TRBJ2-3; the match to TRBD1 covers 7 bases. The J segment lost 6 bases and the V segment lost 1 base, leaving 7 bases of the junction unmatched. The CDR3 has 15 residues. Germline values: CDR1 SGHDN, CDR2 FVKESK. The CDR3 is CASSQVLIQGDTQYF. CDR3 nucleotides: TGTGCCAGCAGCCAAGTATTAATACAGGGGGATACGCAGTATTTT.

The J gene is TRBJ2-2, the V gene TRBV7-3; possible D gene TRBD1, 6 bases. Per the germline V gene, CDR1 is SGHTA and CDR2 is FQGTGA. The CDR3 contains 16 residues. V was clipped by 4 bases and J by 3 bases, with 15 bases between them. CDR3 sequence: CASSSSPGVDTGELFF. The CDR3 nucleotides read TGTGCCAGCAGCTCCTCCCCAGGGGTAGACACCGGGGAGCTGTTTTTT.

The chain combines TRBV11-3 with TRBJ2-1, with 7 positions matching TRBD1. CDR1 and CDR2 (germline): SGHNT, YENEEA. V lost 5 bases to trimming and J lost 8 bases; unmatched junction nucleotides: 12. The CDR3 loop spans 15 amino acids. In nucleotides, the CDR3 is TGTGCCAGCAGCCCCTTCGGGCGGACAGGCCATGAGCAGTTCTTC. Amino acid sequence: CASSPFGRTGHEQFF.

This clone was detected a few times. The chain combines TRBV19 with TRBJ2-7; the D gene is possibly TRBD1 (7 bases). The ends were cut back, 5 bases at V and 5 bases at J, with 19 bases in the middle. CDR3 length: 15 amino acids. Germline V CDR1 and CDR2: LNHDA, SQIVND (reference sequence). CDR3: CASSSRRQGGNEQYF. The CDR3 bases are TGTGCCAGTAGTTCACGGAGACAGGGAGGCAACGAGCAGTACTTC.

This chain uses TRBV30 with TRBJ2-7; D assignment may be TRBD1 or TRBD2 (7 bases each). The length of the CDR3 is 19 residues. Between the trimmed V and J ends, which lost 3 bases and 1 base, there was a span of 28 bases. The germline V gene encodes CDR1 GTSNPN and CDR2 SVGIG (reference sequence). CDR3 region: CAWRSTTGRVTSRSYEQYF. For the CDR3, the DNA is TGTGCCTGGAGATCCACGACAGGGAGGGTCACGAGTAGATCCTACGAGCAGTACTTC.

The chain has TRBV2 and TRBJ2-3; 10 bases are a match to TRBD1. The CDR3 loop spans 14 amino acids. Per the germline V gene, CDR1 is SNHLY and CDR2 is FYNNEI. Germline trimming cut 7 bases from V and 1 base from J; bases unmatched to any gene: 2. CDR3 sequence (DNA): TGTGCCAGCACCGGGACAGGGGGCACAGATACGCAGTATTTT. As protein: CASTGTGGTDTQYF.

The rearrangement links TRBV6-5 to TRBJ2-3; D remains ambiguous. Germline V gene sequence: CDR1 MNHEY, CDR2 SVGAGI. This CDR3 is built from 13 residues. The V gene lost 6 bases and the J gene lost 1 base, with 8 bases spanning the gap. The DNA of the CDR3 is TGTGCCAGCAGCCTCCCGGGCACAGATACGCAGTATTTT. It translates to CASSLPGTDTQYF.

The chain combines TRBV6-5 with TRBJ1-1; 9 positions match TRBD1. Germline assignment: CDR1 MNHEY and CDR2 SVGAGI. This CDR3 is 14 amino acids long. The V gene end was trimmed by 6 bases and the J gene end by 4 bases; junction bases not matched to a gene: 6. The CDR3 spells CASRGTGKGTEAFF. CDR3 sequence (DNA): TGTGCCAGCAGGGGGACAGGGAAGGGCACTGAAGCTTTCTTT.

V is TRBV6-1 and J is TRBJ2-1, with 8 bases fitting TRBD2. Unmatched junction bases numbered 7, after V lost 6 bases and J lost 3 bases. The germline V gene has CDR1 MNHNS and CDR2 SASEGT. The CDR3 sequence is 15 residues long. The CDR3 spells CASSPGTRDYNEQFF. The CDR3 bases are TGTGCCAGCAGCCCCGGGACTAGAGACTACAATGAGCAGTTCTTC.

The chain is built from TRBV6-1 and TRBJ2-6; no firm D call. CDR1 and CDR2 (germline): MNHNS, SASEGT. V was trimmed by 8 bases and J by 0 bases, leaving 5 bases between them. The CDR3 is 13 residues long. CDR3 bases: TGTGCCAGCCTTCTCTCTGGGGCCAACGTCCTGACTTTC. Amino acid sequence: CASLLSGANVLTF.

The count of this clone is one. V gene TRBV27 combines with J gene TRBJ2-5; 8 positions agree with TRBD2. Germline V gives CDR1 MNHEY, CDR2 SMNVEV (reference sequence). The CDR3 runs 17 residues. Trimming took 7 bases from V and 4 from J; bases not matched to a gene: 17. Written as DNA, the CDR3 is TGTGCCAGCAAGGCGGGGCGCGGCGGGGGGCCAGGAGAGACCCAGTACTTC. Translating gives CASKAGRGGGPGETQYF.

The V gene is TRBV5-1, the J gene TRBJ1-4; 7 bases are a match to TRBD1. The junction had 2 bases not matched to a gene; V was cut back by 4 bases and J by 2 bases. There are 14 residues in the CDR3. Germline V CDR1 and CDR2: SGHRS, YFSETQ. The CDR3 sequence is CASSQGGTNEKLFF. The CDR3 DNA is TGCGCCAGCAGCCAGGGGGGCACTAATGAAAAACTGTTTTTT. Supplemented by reference TRBV5-1 and TRBJ1-4, the full variable domain reads KAGVTQTPRYLIKTRGQQVTLSCSPISGHRSVSWYQQTPGQGLQFLFEYFSETQRNKGNFPGRFSGRQFSNSRSEMNVSTLELGDSALYLCASSQGGTNEKLFFGSGTQLSVL.

The CDR3 nucleotides read TGTGCCAGCTCACCAGCGGGGGAGGAAAAACTGTTTTTT. Protein product: CASSPAGEEKLFF. The chain is built from TRBV18 and TRBJ1-4; a weak D match, TRBD1 (5 bases). CDR1 and CDR2 (germline): KGHSH, LQKENI. This CDR3 spans 13 amino acids. Between the trimmed V and J ends, which lost 2 bases and 8 bases, there was a span of 9 bases.

The chain uses TRBV9 and TRBJ1-2, with D unclear. The CDR3 runs 13 residues. Trimming pared 0 bases from V and 6 bases from J, leaving 9 bases between. CDR1 and CDR2 (germline): SGDLS, YYNGEE. CDR3 DNA: TGTGCCAGCAGCGTAGGTTCTGGGGATGGCTACACCTTC. This codes for CASSVGSGDGYTF.